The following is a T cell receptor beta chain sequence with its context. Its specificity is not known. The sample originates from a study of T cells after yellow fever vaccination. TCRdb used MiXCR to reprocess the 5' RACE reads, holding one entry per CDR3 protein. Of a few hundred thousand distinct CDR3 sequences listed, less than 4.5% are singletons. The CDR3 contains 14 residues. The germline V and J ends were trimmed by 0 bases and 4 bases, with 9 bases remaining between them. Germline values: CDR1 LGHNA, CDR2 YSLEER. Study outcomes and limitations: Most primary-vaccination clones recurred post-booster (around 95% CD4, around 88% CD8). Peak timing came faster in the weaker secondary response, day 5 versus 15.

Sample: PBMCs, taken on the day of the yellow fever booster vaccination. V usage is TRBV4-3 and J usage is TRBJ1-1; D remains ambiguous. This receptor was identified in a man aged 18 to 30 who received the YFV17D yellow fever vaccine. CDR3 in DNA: TGCGCCAGCAGCCAAGACCGATGGGGCACTGAAGCTTTCTTT. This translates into CASSQDRWGTEAFF.